Listed here are 14 T cell receptor beta chains from one sample, sequenced in a study of blood T cells in healthy people across ages. Through a sample-barcoded 5' primer and a J-beta primer mix, a second PCR was run for about 6 to 11 cycles. TCRdb reprocessed the 5' RACE reads with MiXCR, giving one entry per CDR3 protein. Of 1.5 million to 2 million distinct CDR3 sequences in the sample, roughly 27% were seen once. The sample comprised blood. These receptors were obtained from a young woman in good health.

The chain employs TRBV12-3 or TRBV12-4 and TRBJ2-7; D gene uncertain. Between the trimmed V and J ends, which lost 6 bases and 7 bases, there was a span of 19 bases. This CDR3 has 14 residues. The CDR3 protein is CASSPTRRDWEQYF. The CDR3 region has the DNA TGTGCCAGCAGCCCGACTCGAAGGGATTGGGAGCAGTACTTC.

This clonotype was recorded a few times. J is TRBJ1-1 and V is TRBV20-1; D might be TRBD1 (6 bases). Trimming left V 5 bases short and J 3 bases short, with 13 bases between. CDR3 length: 13 residues. Germline CDR1 reads DFQATT; CDR2 reads SNEGSKA (reference sequence). In DNA form, the CDR3 reads TGCAGTGCTCAAAGACAGGAGGACACTGAAGCTTTCTTT. Protein sequence: CSAQRQEDTEAFF.

V usage is TRBV10-3 and J usage is TRBJ1-1; D gene ambiguous. Germline V gives CDR1 ENHRY, CDR2 SYGVKD. Trimming left V 11 bases short and J 3 bases short, with 16 bases between. The CDR3 contains 13 residues. The CDR3 sequence is CAVKRRGDTEAFF. The CDR3 coding sequence is TGTGCCGTCAAGAGGCGTGGGGACACTGAAGCTTTCTTT.

In its sample, this clonotype was seen a few times. A read error may account for a junction end that differs from germline. Here the CDR3 DNA reads TGCAGTGCTAGAGGACTAGCGGAGTCTAGCACGGATACGCAGTATTTT. This encodes CSARGLAESSTDTQYF. J is TRBJ2-3 and V is TRBV20-1; 9 bases map to TRBD2. Germline V lookup: CDR1 DFQATT, CDR2 SNEGSKA (reference sequence). CDR3 length: 16 residues.

The CDR3 DNA reads TGTGCCAGCAGCTTGGACAGGGTGAAGGGCTACGAGCAGTACTTC. This sequence encodes CASSLDRVKGYEQYF. This chain uses TRBV7-2 with TRBJ2-7, with 8 bases fitting TRBD1. In germline, CDR1 is SGHTA, CDR2 FQGNSA. This CDR3 is built from 15 residues. V lost 3 bases, J lost 3 bases, and 7 bases stayed unmatched. Based on the CDR3 plus reference TRBV7-2 and TRBJ2-7, the full variable domain is GAGVSQSPSNKVTEKGKDVELRCDPISGHTALYWYRQSLGQGLEFLIYFQGNSAPDKSGLPSDRFSAERTGGSVSTLTIQRTQQEDSAVYLCASSLDRVKGYEQYFGPGTRLTVT.

The count of this clonotype is one. A junction end diverges from the germline sequence, so it may reflect a read error. This sequence joins TRBV25-1 and TRBJ2-7; D uncertain. The CDR3 consists of 12 residues. CDR1 MGHDK and CDR2 SYGVNS come from the germline V gene. DNA for the CDR3: TGTGCCAGCAGTGAATACACCTACGGGCAGTACTTC. Its protein is CASSEYTYGQYF.

The rearrangement uses TRBV7-9 and TRBJ2-7, with 8 nucleotides matching TRBD2. Germline trimming cut 3 bases from V and 11 bases from J; bases unmatched to any gene: 9. CDR3 length: 13 amino acids. Germline V gene lookup returns CDR1 SEHNR and CDR2 FQNEAQ (reference sequence). CDR3: CASSFSGGPDEYF. CDR3 nucleotides: TGTGCCAGCAGCTTCTCGGGAGGGCCAGACGAGTACTTC.

CDR3 protein: CASSFGLTGNEQFF. DNA of the CDR3: TGTGCCAGCAGCTTCGGCCTGACAGGCAATGAGCAGTTCTTC. The chain uses TRBV7-3 and TRBJ2-1; D perhaps matches TRBD1 (6 bases). CDR3 length: 14 amino acids. V lost 3 bases and J 6 bases, leaving 12 bases between the germline ends. Germline lookup yields CDR1 SGHTA and CDR2 FQGTGA.

This clonotype was counted many times. This chain joins TRBV28 and TRBJ2-4, with D tentatively TRBD1 (6 bases). V shed 2 bases and J shed 0 bases, with 8 bases lying between them. This CDR3 has 15 amino acids. Looked up from germline, CDR1 is MDHEN and CDR2 is SYDVKM. In nucleotides, the CDR3 is TGTGCCAGCAGTTTAACAGGGCTAGCCAAAAACATTCAGTACTTC. It encodes CASSLTGLAKNIQYF.

This clonotype was recorded a few times. The rearrangement uses TRBV7-9 and TRBJ1-6; TRBD1 agrees at 7 bases. Germline lookup yields CDR1 SEHNR and CDR2 FQNEAQ (reference sequence). V shed 5 bases, J shed 9 bases, and the junction held 10 bases outside the gene matches. The CDR3 has 15 amino acids. The CDR3 sequence is CASSPLDRRGSPLHF. CDR3 in DNA: TGTGCCAGCAGCCCCTTGGACAGGCGTGGTTCACCCCTCCACTTT.

This clonotype has only a few counts. V and J are TRBV29-1 and TRBJ2-2; D gene uncertain. Germline V gene lookup returns CDR1 SQVTM and CDR2 ANQGSEA. CDR3 length: 13 amino acids. The ends were cut back, 6 bases at V and 5 bases at J, with 13 bases in the middle. CDR3 loop: CSVQPGGTGELFF. Here the CDR3 DNA reads TGCAGCGTCCAACCGGGCGGAACCGGGGAGCTGTTTTTT.

Comment on this clonotype: One junction end disagrees with the germline gene, perhaps due to a read error. The rearrangement joins TRBV12-3 or TRBV12-4 to TRBJ1-2; no clear D. This CDR3 region has 13 residues. CDR3 protein: CASSSDGNYGNTF. In nucleotides, the CDR3 is TGTGCCAGCAGTTCGGACGGTAACTATGGCAACACCTTC.

V and J are TRBV18 and TRBJ2-3; D is uncertain. Germline V gives CDR1 KGHSH, CDR2 LQKENI. CDR3 length: 15 residues. The V end lost 0 bases, the J end lost 6 bases, and 13 bases lay between the germline ends. CDR3 amino acids: CASSPPLPRSDTQYF. The CDR3, as DNA: TGTGCCAGCTCACCACCCCTACCGCGGTCCGATACGCAGTATTTT.

This clonotype was observed a few times. The chain links TRBV5-1 to TRBJ2-2, with 7 positions matching TRBD1. CDR1 and CDR2 from the germline V gene are SGHRS and YFSETQ. This CDR3 is 14 amino acids long. The junction had 5 bases not matched to a gene; V was cut back by 4 bases and J by 5 bases. The CDR3 DNA reads TGCGCCAGCAGCCTCAGGGGGTGGACCGGGGAGCTGTTTTTT. Translating gives CASSLRGWTGELFF.